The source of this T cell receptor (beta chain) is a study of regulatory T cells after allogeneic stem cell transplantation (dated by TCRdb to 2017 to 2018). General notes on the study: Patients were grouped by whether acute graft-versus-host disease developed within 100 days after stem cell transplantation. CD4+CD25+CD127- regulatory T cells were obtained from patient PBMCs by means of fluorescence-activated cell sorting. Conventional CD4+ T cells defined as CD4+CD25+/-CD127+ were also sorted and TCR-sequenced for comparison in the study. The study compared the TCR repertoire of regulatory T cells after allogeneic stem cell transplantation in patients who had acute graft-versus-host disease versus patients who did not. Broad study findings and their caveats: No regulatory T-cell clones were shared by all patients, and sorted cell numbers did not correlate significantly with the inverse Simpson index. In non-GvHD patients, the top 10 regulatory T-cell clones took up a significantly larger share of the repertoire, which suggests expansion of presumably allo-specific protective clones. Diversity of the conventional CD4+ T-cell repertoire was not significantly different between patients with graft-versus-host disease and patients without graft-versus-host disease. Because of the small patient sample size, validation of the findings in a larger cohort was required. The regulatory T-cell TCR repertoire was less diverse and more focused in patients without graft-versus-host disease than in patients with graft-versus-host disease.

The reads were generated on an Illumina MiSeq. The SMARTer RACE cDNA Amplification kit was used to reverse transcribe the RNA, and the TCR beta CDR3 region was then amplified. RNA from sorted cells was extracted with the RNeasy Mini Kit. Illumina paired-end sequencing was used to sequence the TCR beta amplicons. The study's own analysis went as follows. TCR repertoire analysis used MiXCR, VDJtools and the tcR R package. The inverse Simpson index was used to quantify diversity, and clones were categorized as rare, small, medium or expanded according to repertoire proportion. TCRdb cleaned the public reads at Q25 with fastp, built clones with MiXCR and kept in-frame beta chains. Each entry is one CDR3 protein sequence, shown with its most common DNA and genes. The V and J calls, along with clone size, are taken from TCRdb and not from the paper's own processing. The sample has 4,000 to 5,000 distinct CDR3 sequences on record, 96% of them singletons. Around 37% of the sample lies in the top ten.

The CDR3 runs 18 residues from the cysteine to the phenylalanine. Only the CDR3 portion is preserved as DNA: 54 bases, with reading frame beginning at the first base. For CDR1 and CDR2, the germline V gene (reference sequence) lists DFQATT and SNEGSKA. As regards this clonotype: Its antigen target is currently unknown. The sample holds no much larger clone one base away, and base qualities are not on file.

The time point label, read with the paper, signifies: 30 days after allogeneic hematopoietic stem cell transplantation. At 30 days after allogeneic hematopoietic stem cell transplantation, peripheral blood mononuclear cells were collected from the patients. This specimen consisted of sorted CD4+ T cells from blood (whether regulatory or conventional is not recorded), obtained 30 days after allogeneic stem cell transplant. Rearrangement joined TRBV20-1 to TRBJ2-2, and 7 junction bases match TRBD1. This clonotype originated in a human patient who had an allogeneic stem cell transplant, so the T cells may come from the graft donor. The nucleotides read TGCGGTGATAGAGGGGGCCGGGACATGACAGGCGGCACCGGGGAGCTGTTTTTT. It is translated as CGDRGGRDMTGGTGELFF.